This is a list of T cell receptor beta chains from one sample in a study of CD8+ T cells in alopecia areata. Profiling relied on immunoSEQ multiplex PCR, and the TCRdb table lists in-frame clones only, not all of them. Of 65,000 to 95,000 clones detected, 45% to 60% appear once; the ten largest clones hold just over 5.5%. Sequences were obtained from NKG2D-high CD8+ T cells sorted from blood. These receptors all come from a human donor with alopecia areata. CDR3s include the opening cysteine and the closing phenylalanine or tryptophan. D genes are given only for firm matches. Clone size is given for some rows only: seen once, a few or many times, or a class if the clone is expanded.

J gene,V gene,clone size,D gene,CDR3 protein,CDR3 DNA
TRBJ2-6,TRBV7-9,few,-,CASSLRYSGANVLTF,TGTGCCAGCAGCTTAAGGTACTCTGGGGCCAACGTCCTGACTTTC
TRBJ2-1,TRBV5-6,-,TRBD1,CASSWGTGIFSYNEQFF,TGTGCCAGCAGCTGGGGGACAGGGATATTCTCCTACAATGAGCAGTTCTTC
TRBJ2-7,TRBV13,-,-,CASSPGSSYEQYF,TGTGCCAGCAGCCCCGGGAGCTCCTACGAGCAGTACTTC
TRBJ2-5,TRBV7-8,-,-,CASSPRAQGLGEETQYF,TGTGCCAGCAGCCCGCGAGCGCAGGGGCTAGGGGAAGAGACCCAGTACTTC
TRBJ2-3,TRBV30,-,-,CAWNEGGLSDTQYF,TGTGCCTGGAACGAGGGGGGGTTGTCAGATACGCAGTATTTT
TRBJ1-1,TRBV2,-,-,CASDGAEAFF,TGTGCCAGCGATGGTGCTGAAGCTTTCTTT
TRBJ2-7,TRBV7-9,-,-,CASSLEGSSYEQYF,TGTGCCAGCAGCTTAGAGGGCAGCTCCTACGAGCAGTACTTC
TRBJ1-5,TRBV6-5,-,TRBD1,CASSFPTGSNQPQHF,TGTGCCAGCAGTTTTCCGACAGGGTCCAATCAGCCCCAGCATTTT
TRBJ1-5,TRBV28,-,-,CASSPRQTPQPQHF,TGTGCCAGCAGTCCCCGACAAACTCCCCAGCCCCAGCATTTT
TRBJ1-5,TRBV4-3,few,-,CASSQDFSQPQHF,TGCGCCAGCAGCCAAGATTTTAGTCAGCCCCAGCATTTT
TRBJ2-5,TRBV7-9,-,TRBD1,CASSVGQPQETQYF,TGTGCCAGCAGCGTGGGACAGCCACAAGAGACCCAGTACTTC
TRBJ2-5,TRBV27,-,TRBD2,CASSPGLAETQYF,TGTGCCAGCAGTCCCGGACTAGCAGAGACCCAGTACTTC
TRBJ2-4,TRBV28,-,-,CASSTGHLLAKNIQYF,TGTGCCAGCAGCACGGGACATCTACTAGCCAAAAACATTCAGTACTTC
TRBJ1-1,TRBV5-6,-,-,CASSLGTGNTEAFF,TGTGCCAGCAGCTTGGGAACCGGGAACACTGAAGCTTTCTTT
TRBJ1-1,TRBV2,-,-,CASSEVLRGMNTEAFF,TGTGCCAGCAGTGAAGTCCTTCGGGGGATGAACACTGAAGCTTTCTTT
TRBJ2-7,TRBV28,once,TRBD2,CATGLEAYEQYF,TGTGCCACCGGACTAGAGGCCTACGAGCAGTACTTC
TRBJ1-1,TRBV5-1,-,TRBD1,CASSLLLTGSGSAEAFF,TGCGCCAGCAGCTTACTACTGACAGGGAGTGGTAGCGCTGAAGCTTTCTTT
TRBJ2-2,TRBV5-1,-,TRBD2,CASSSTELAGAGELFF,TGCGCCAGCAGCTCCACGGAACTAGCGGGTGCCGGGGAGCTGTTTTTT
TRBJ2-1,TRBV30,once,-,CAWSVAPREQFF,TGTGCCTGGAGTGTAGCCCCACGCGAGCAGTTCTTC
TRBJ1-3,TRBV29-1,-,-,CSVEEGFGNTIYF,TGCAGCGTAGAAGAGGGTTTTGGAAACACCATATATTTT
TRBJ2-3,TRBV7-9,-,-,CASGPGTDTQYF,TGTGCCAGCGGACCTGGGACAGATACGCAGTATTTT
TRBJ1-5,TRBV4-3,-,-,CASSQVWGPNQPQHF,TGCGCCAGCAGCCAAGTTTGGGGCCCCAATCAGCCCCAGCATTTT
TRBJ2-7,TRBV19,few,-,CASSRRQEAPEQYF,TGTGCCAGTAGTAGGCGACAGGAGGCCCCCGAGCAGTACTTC
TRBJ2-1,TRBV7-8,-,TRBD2,CASSRGLAGGRGLVNEQFF,TGTGCCAGCAGCCGCGGACTAGCGGGGGGCCGAGGTTTGGTCAATGAGCAGTTCTTC
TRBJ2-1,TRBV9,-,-,CASSGSREWNEQFF,TGTGCCAGCAGCGGGAGTCGGGAATGGAATGAGCAGTTCTTC
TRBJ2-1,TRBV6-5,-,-,CASSYFTGEVNEQFF,TGTGCCAGCAGTTACTTTACAGGGGAGGTCAATGAGCAGTTCTTC
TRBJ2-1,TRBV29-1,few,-,CSVEGTRVDLDEQFF,TGCAGCGTTGAGGGGACCAGGGTTGATTTGGATGAGCAGTTCTTC
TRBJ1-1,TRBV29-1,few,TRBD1,CSASLQGAGNTEAFF,TGCAGCGCCTCCCTACAGGGGGCGGGGAACACTGAAGCTTTCTTT